Below, 5 T cell receptor beta chains from the same sample are listed, as sequenced in a study of Graves' ophthalmopathy and Graves' hyperthyroidism. RNA transcripts were the template, and TCR beta CDR3 regions were amplified from them. HTBI primers were employed in first-round RT-PCR, then a second-round multiplex PCR followed. TCRdb used MiXCR to reprocess the multiplex PCR reads, holding one entry per CDR3 protein. The table shows about 400,000 distinct CDR3 sequences, with around 17% occurring only once. Sequencing was done on a sample of peripheral blood. The receptors shown here come from a woman aged 18-29 years with Graves' ophthalmopathy.

This clonotype was seen repeatedly, ten times or more. The genes are TRBV9 and TRBJ2-2, with no clear D. The CDR3 is 15 amino acids. V was pared by 0 bases and J by 0 bases, with 6 bases between. Germline V gives CDR1 SGDLS, CDR2 YYNGEE. The CDR3 DNA follows: TGTGCCAGCAGCGTAGTGGGTTCGAACACCGGGGAGCTGTTTTTT. It is translated as CASSVVGSNTGELFF.

The CDR3 bases are TGTGCCAGCAGTCCGGACCCATCTGAAGCTTTCTTT. Translation gives CASSPDPSEAFF. The chain joins TRBV12-3 or TRBV12-4 to TRBJ1-1; D gene ambiguous. The CDR3 is 12 residues long. V was trimmed by 5 bases and J by 6 bases, leaving 10 bases between them.

CDR3 in DNA: TGTGCCAGCAGATATAGCGAGGAGCTGTTTTTT. The encoded protein is CASRYSEELFF. The genes are TRBV7-2 and TRBJ2-2, with D perhaps TRBD2 (5 bases). The CDR3 covers 11 residues. Germline loops: CDR1 SGHTA, CDR2 FQGNSA. V gave up 6 bases and J gave up 10 bases, with 9 bases separating them. Together with reference TRBV7-2 and TRBJ2-2, the CDR3 gives the full variable domain: GAGVSQSPSNKVTEKGKDVELRCDPISGHTALYWYRQSLGQGLEFLIYFQGNSAPDKSGLPSDRFSAERTGGSVSTLTIQRTQQEDSAVYLCASRYSEELFFGEGSRLTVL.

This clonotype was counted ten times or more. This chain uses TRBV6-2 or TRBV6-3 with TRBJ2-7; 14 bases match TRBD2. This CDR3 has 14 residues. With V trimmed by 4 bases and J by 7 bases, 3 bases remained unmatched. The germline CDR1 and CDR2 sequences are MNHEY and SVGEGT. As DNA, the CDR3 is TGTGCCAGCAGTTGGGGACTAGCGGGAGTGGAGCAGTACTTC. Amino acid sequence: CASSWGLAGVEQYF.

In its sample, this clonotype was seen many times. The junction shows a germline mismatch at one end, possibly a read error. This chain uses TRBV11-2 with TRBJ1-3; TRBD1 is a possible D gene (5 bases). This CDR3 comprises 15 residues. Germline CDR1 and CDR2: SGHAT and FQNNGV. The CDR3 DNA follows: TGTGCCAGCAGTTTAGGGGTGGCCTCTGGAAACACCATATATTTT. Translation gives CASSLGVASGNTIYF.